This paragraph covers one T cell receptor (beta chain) sequence. Its antigen remains unknown. Germline V gene lookup returns CDR1 SGHRS and CDR2 YFSETQ. The CDR3 is 16 amino acids. V dropped 0 bases and J dropped 0 bases, with 9 bases sitting between them. TCRdb keeps only in-frame clones here, not all; method: immunoSEQ multiplex PCR. The sample yields 80,000 to 100,000 clones, approximately 90% seen once. The sample is drawn from a study of OX40 agonist ivuxolimab in advanced cancers. Study results and caveats: At 0.1 to 3.0 mg/kg, CD4+ and CD8+ blood T cells expanded clonally by week 6.

Sequenced here: CD4+ or CD8+ T cells sorted from blood, sampled in a trial of the OX40 agonist ivuxolimab. The rearrangement uses TRBV5-1 and TRBJ1-4; no clear D gene. The sequence was collected from an adult with an advanced solid tumor such as melanoma, head and neck, liver or kidney cancer. The CDR3 DNA follows: TGCGCCAGCAGCTTGGAAACACGTACAACTAATGAAAAACTGTTTTTT. Protein: CASSLETRTTNEKLFF.